This TCR beta chain was captured in a study of T cell responses to AZD1222 COVID-19 vaccine. Broader study findings: Receipt of two AZD1222 doses was followed by a rise in Spike-specific TCR breadth and depth. Researchers report vaccine-associated CD4 TCRs spanning spike, with dominance at 160-218 and 743-854.

Worth noting for this clone: Its antigen is unidentified.

Using immunoSEQ multiplex PCR, the repertoire was profiled, and TCRdb retains in-frame clones only, with some absent. The table has 90,000 to 150,000 clones, about nine tenths seen once. The receptor's source is an adult in good health. The starting material was peripheral blood, obtained on day 0 of AZD1222 vaccination.

The CDR3 DNA reads as TGTGCCATCAGGGGGGGTGGGTACGAGCAGTACTTC. Its translation is CAIRGGGYEQYF. The chain is built from TRBV10-3 and TRBJ2-7; TRBD2 is a possible D gene (6 bases). Germline V CDR1 and CDR2: ENHRY, SYGVKD. CDR3 length: 12 amino acids. With 6 bases removed from V and 4 bases from J, the gap between germline ends came to 10 bases.